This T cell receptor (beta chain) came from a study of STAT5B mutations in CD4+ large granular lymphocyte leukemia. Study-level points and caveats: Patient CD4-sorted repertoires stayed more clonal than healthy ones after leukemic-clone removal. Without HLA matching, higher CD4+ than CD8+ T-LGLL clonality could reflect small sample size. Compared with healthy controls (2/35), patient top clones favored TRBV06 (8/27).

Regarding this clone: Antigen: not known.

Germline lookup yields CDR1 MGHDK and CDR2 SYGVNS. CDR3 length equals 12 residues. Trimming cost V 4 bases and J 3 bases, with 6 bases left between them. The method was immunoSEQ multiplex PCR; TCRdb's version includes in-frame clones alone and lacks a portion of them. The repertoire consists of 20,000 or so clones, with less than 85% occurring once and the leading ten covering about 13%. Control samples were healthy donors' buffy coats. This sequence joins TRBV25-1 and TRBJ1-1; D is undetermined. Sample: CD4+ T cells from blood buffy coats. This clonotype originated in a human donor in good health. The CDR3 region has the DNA TGTGCCAGCAGTGTAGGGTACACTGAAGCTTTCTTT. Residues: CASSVGYTEAFF.